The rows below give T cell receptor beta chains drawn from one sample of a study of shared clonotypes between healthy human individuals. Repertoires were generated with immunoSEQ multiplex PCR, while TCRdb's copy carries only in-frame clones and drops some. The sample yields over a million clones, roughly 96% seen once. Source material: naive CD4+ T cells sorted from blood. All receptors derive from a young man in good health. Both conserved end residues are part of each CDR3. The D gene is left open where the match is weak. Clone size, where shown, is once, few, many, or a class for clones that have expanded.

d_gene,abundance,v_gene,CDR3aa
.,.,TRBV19,CASSALQGTYEQYF
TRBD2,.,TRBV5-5,CASSRQRSSGRGAYEQYF
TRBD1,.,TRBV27,CASKGHPGQKNTEAFF
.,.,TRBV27,CASSLSVSVGREQFF
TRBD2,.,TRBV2,CASLSDLAGGPKQFF
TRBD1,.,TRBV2,CASNRDRGADTQYF
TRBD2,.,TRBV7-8,CASSPLLAGGHSRSSYNEQFF
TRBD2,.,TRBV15,CATSRGLAGPSPGAGELFF
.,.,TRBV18,CASSQGLDSGYTF
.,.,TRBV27,CASLPPGSFTDTQYF
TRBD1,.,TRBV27,CASSPMGQGKYEQYF
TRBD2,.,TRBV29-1,CSVNVAGEPNEQFF
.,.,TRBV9,CASSPRENRYEQYF
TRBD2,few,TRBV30,CAWSVLTGGPSGEQFF
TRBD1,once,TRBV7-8,CASSLVEQGPLSGNTIYF
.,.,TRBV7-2,CASSTTHLGLQYF